This T cell receptor (beta chain) was recorded in a study of shared clonotypes between healthy human individuals. The data were produced by immunoSEQ multiplex PCR, yet TCRdb's version contains in-frame clones alone and is incomplete. The sample carries a few million clones, about 90% recorded once. This clone was counted only a few times. Germline V lookup: CDR1 WNHNN, CDR2 SYGVQD (reference sequence). This CDR3 spans 12 amino acids. V was cut by 3 bases and J by 6 bases, with 9 bases left in between. Subsets obtained from CD4+ cells comprised CD45RA+ naive and CD45RA-negative memory cells. Specimen: naive CD4+ T cells from PBMCs. Subset given: CD45RA+ positively selected. The receptor's source is a man between 18 and 29 years old in good health. Some clones in this sample may be carry-over from other donors' samples. The V call is TRBV10-1, the J call TRBJ2-7, with D tentatively TRBD1 (5 bases). CDR3 loop: CASSEGQGEQYF. In nucleotides, the CDR3 is TGCGCCAGCAGTGAAGGGCAGGGCGAGCAGTACTTC.